This T cell receptor (beta chain) was profiled in a study of T-cell reconstitution after alpha-beta-depleted transplantation in children. Germline values: CDR1 SGHKS, CDR2 YYEKEE (reference sequence). The CDR3 is made up of 14 amino acids. V dropped 4 bases and J dropped 1 base, with 12 bases sitting between them. A word on this clonotype: The target antigen is unknown.

Study-level points and caveats: T-cell counts and diversity at one year following transplant were attributed mainly to newly produced T cells.

TCRbeta library preparation incorporated unique molecular identifiers. MiXCR, applied by TCRdb to the PCR reads, yields one record per CDR3 protein. The sample comprises under 250,000 distinct CDR3 sequences, roughly a quarter of which are singletons, and about 4.8% rests with the top ten. The starting material was PBMCs, mostly from graft donor cells, obtained 360 days after TCRalphabeta/CD19-depleted stem cell transplant. This chain connects TRBV5-5 to TRBJ2-7; D is tentatively TRBD1 or TRBD2 (5 bases each). The receptor was isolated from a female patient aged 2-10 years who had a stem cell transplant for congenital amegakaryocytic thrombocytopenia, so the T cells may come from the graft donor. As DNA, the CDR3 is TGTGCCAGCAGCCCGGGGCTGCCGTCCTACGAGCAGTACTTC. It yields the protein CASSPGLPSYEQYF.